The 13 T cell receptor beta chains below come from one sample, sequenced in a study of early T cells in non-severe SARS-CoV-2 infection. Each CDR3 protein is one row after TCRdb ran MiXCR on the 5' RACE reads. Among roughly 52,000 distinct CDR3 sequences, around 6.5% were seen once, and the ten largest hold 2.8%. The specimen was whole blood, collected at baseline. The receptors stem from an adult who was a healthcare worker with PCR-confirmed SARS-CoV-2 infection or an uninfected control (not recorded which).

This chain uses TRBV29-1 with TRBJ2-5; no firm D call. The CDR3 length is 14 residues. Germline CDR1 and CDR2: SQVTM and ANQGSEA. V lost 1 base and J 0 bases, leaving 9 bases between the germline ends. CDR3 DNA sequence: TGCAGCGTTGAAGGGGTCAGGTACCAAGAGACCCAGTACTTC. It specifies CSVEGVRYQETQYF.

Many counts were recorded for this clonotype. V is TRBV7-8 and J is TRBJ2-1; perhaps TRBD1 as D (5 bases). Germline V lookup: CDR1 SGHVS, CDR2 FQNEAQ. The CDR3 runs 14 residues. V lost 3 bases to trimming and J lost 1 base, with 7 bases between them. The CDR3: CASSFTGSYNEQFF. As DNA, the CDR3 is TGTGCCAGCAGCTTCACAGGTTCCTACAATGAGCAGTTCTTC.

This clonotype occurred many times. This chain connects TRBV5-1 to TRBJ2-2; D unresolved. The V gene lost 2 bases and the J gene lost 6 bases, with 8 bases spanning the gap. The CDR3 has 13 amino acids. Germline lookup yields CDR1 SGHRS and CDR2 YFSETQ. In DNA form, the CDR3 reads TGCGCCAGCAGCTTTGGGGAAGCCGGGGAGCTGTTTTTT. Translated: CASSFGEAGELFF.

In its sample, this clonotype was seen many times. This rearrangement joins TRBV11-3 to TRBJ2-1; D perhaps matches TRBD2 (6 bases). There are 14 residues in the CDR3. V lost 1 base to trimming and J lost 8 bases, with 12 bases between them. Germline CDR1 is SGHNT and CDR2 is YENEEA. The CDR3 reads CASSLAGVRDEQFF. Here the CDR3 DNA reads TGTGCCAGCAGCTTAGCGGGGGTCCGGGATGAGCAGTTCTTC.

The CDR3 region has the DNA TGTGCCAGCAGCTTAGGTACAGTCTACGAGCAGTACTTC. It yields the protein CASSLGTVYEQYF. J is TRBJ2-7 and V is TRBV11-2; D is unclear. Trimming stripped 1 base from V and 3 bases from J, with 7 bases between. CDR1 and CDR2 from the germline V gene are SGHAT and FQNNGV. This CDR3 contains 13 residues.

This clonotype was observed at least ten times. This sequence joins TRBV7-2 and TRBJ2-1, with 8 bases fitting TRBD1. The CDR3 extends over 15 amino acids. With 4 bases clipped from V and 1 base from J, the junction kept 3 bases outside the gene matches. Germline values: CDR1 SGHTA, CDR2 FQGNSA. The CDR3 DNA follows: TGTGCCAGCAGCTCCGGACAGGGATCCTACAATGAGCAGTTCTTC. Amino acid sequence: CASSSGQGSYNEQFF.

The chain combines TRBV6-6 with TRBJ2-1; D possibly corresponds to TRBD1 (6 bases). There are 16 residues in the CDR3. V lost 5 bases and J 9 bases, leaving 23 bases between the germline ends. CDR1 MNHNY and CDR2 SVGAGI come from the germline V gene (reference sequence). The CDR3 region is CASSHTGQSGFGEQFF. The CDR3 DNA sequence: TGTGCCAGCAGTCACACGGGACAAAGCGGTTTTGGTGAGCAGTTCTTC.

This clonotype occurred many times. The chain combines TRBV20-1 with TRBJ2-7, with a possible D match to TRBD2 (5 bases). The V gene lost 7 bases and the J gene lost 0 bases, with 13 bases spanning the gap. The CDR3 is 13 amino acids. CDR1 DFQATT and CDR2 SNEGSKA come from the germline V gene (reference sequence). The DNA for the CDR3 is TGCAGTGTACCGGGATATCACTCCTACGAGCAGTACTTC. Protein: CSVPGYHSYEQYF.

This clonotype has at least ten counts. The chain is built from TRBV7-2 and TRBJ1-1; D call uncertain. CDR3 length: 16 amino acids. V was shortened by 2 bases and J by 0 bases, with 13 bases between the two germline ends. Germline CDR1 is SGHTA and CDR2 is FQGNSA. CDR3 sequence (DNA): TGTGCCAGCAGCTTACACAGCGCAGCAATGAACACTGAAGCTTTCTTT. This translates into CASSLHSAAMNTEAFF.

This clonotype was observed at least ten times. The rearrangement links TRBV5-5 to TRBJ1-4; TRBD1 might be the D (6 bases). CDR1 SGHKS and CDR2 YYEKEE come from the germline V gene (reference sequence). V lost 4 bases and J 9 bases, leaving 22 bases between the germline ends. The CDR3 sequence is 16 residues long. CDR3 amino acids: CASSKTYRADEKKLFF. The DNA of the CDR3 is TGTGCCAGCAGCAAAACCTACAGGGCTGACGAGAAAAAACTGTTTTTT. Based on the CDR3 plus reference TRBV5-5 and TRBJ1-4, the full variable domain is DAGVTQSPTHLIKTRGQQVTLRCSPISGHKSVSWYQQVLGQGPQFIFQYYEKEERGRGNFPDRFSARQFPNYSSELNVNALLLGDSALYLCASSKTYRADEKKLFFGSGTQLSVL.

This clonotype was picked up many times. This chain uses TRBV9 with TRBJ2-1; D is unresolved. Trimming removed 6 bases at V and 3 bases at J, with 13 bases between. CDR1 and CDR2 from the germline V gene are SGDLS and YYNGEE. The CDR3 consists of 14 residues. DNA for the CDR3: TGTGCCAGCAAACTGGCAGAACACTACAATGAGCAGTTCTTC. It is translated as CASKLAEHYNEQFF.

This clonotype occurred many times. This chain links TRBV20-1 with TRBJ1-3; D is perhaps TRBD1 (5 bases). V was shortened by 6 bases and J by 0 bases, with 9 bases between the two germline ends. The V gene's germline CDR1 is DFQATT and CDR2 SNEGSKA (reference sequence). The CDR3 totals 13 residues. The CDR3 protein is CSALTASGNTIYF. DNA for the CDR3: TGCAGTGCCCTGACAGCCTCTGGAAACACCATATATTTT.

The genes are TRBV27 and TRBJ2-1; the D gene is possibly TRBD2 (6 bases). The CDR3 extends over 15 amino acids. Germline assignment: CDR1 MNHEY and CDR2 SMNVEV (reference sequence). Trimming took 5 bases from V and 3 from J, leaving 14 bases between them. The CDR3 region has the DNA TGTGCCAGCAGTCCCAAGGGACTCCACTACAATGAGCAGTTCTTC. Translated: CASSPKGLHYNEQFF.